One and the same sample provided the 16 T cell receptor beta chains below, sequenced in a study of T cells after yellow fever vaccination. TCRdb re-analysed the 5' RACE reads in MiXCR, keeping a single row per CDR3 protein. The sample includes just over 300,000 distinct CDR3 sequences, approximately 3.9% seen only once; the top ten take about 25%. The material was PBMCs, obtained on the day of the yellow fever booster vaccination. These receptors were taken from a man between 18 and 35 years old who received the YFV17D yellow fever vaccine.

This clonotype was seen repeatedly, ten times or more. This sequence joins TRBV5-1 and TRBJ2-5; D is unclear. Trimming stripped 3 bases from V and 4 bases from J, with 13 bases between. CDR3 length equals 14 residues. Germline V CDR1 and CDR2: SGHRS, YFSETQ. This chain's CDR3 is CASSSGRVRETQYF. The CDR3 DNA reads as TGCGCCAGCAGCTCCGGTAGGGTCCGAGAGACCCAGTACTTC.

The genes are TRBV5-4 and TRBJ1-1; weak D call: TRBD1 (6 bases). CDR1 is SGHNT and CDR2 is YYREEE in the germline V gene (reference sequence). The CDR3 contains 16 residues. Between the trimmed V and J ends, which lost 5 bases and 5 bases, there was a span of 22 bases. The CDR3 region is CASSPPPGHQGTEAFF. The CDR3 DNA reads TGTGCCAGCAGTCCACCCCCGGGACACCAGGGAACTGAAGCTTTCTTT.

In its sample, this clonotype was seen a few times. CDR3 DNA sequence: TGCAGTGCTCGGAGATTCGGGGCTTACAATGAGCAGTTCTTC. Translating it yields CSARRFGAYNEQFF. V gene TRBV20-1 combines with J gene TRBJ2-1; D possibly matches TRBD1 or TRBD2 (5 bases each). CDR1 and CDR2 from the germline V gene are DFQATT and SNEGSKA (reference sequence). Trimming took off 5 bases at V and 4 bases at J, with 15 bases between the two ends. CDR3 length: 14 amino acids.

This clonotype was seen at least ten times. V and J are TRBV15 and TRBJ2-7; no clear D. Germline CDR1 LNHNV, CDR2 YYDKDF (reference sequence). Trimming pared 0 bases from V and 0 bases from J, leaving 12 bases between. This CDR3 spans 16 amino acids. The CDR3 region is CATSRDRASVSYEQYV. In DNA, the CDR3 is TGTGCCACCAGCAGAGATAGGGCGAGCGTCTCCTACGAGCAGTACGTC.

The V and J genes are TRBV7-2 and TRBJ2-3; perhaps TRBD1 as D (6 bases). CDR3 length: 15 amino acids. V was trimmed by 3 bases and J by 2 bases, leaving 12 bases between them. CDR1 SGHTA and CDR2 FQGNSA come from the germline V gene. The CDR3 region is CASSFAGTFTDTQYF. For the CDR3, the DNA is TGTGCCAGCAGCTTTGCAGGGACATTCACAGATACGCAGTATTTT.

This clonotype was counted at least ten times. The chain carries TRBV20-1 and TRBJ2-7; tentative D call: TRBD2 (5 bases). Germline V gene lookup returns CDR1 DFQATT and CDR2 SNEGSKA (reference sequence). CDR3 length: 11 residues. Trimming took off 5 bases at V and 4 bases at J, with 9 bases between the two ends. CDR3 sequence (DNA): TGCAGTGCTGCCGGGGATTACGAGCAGTACGTC. It is translated as CSAAGDYEQYV.

This clonotype was counted a few times. The V and J genes are TRBV29-1 and TRBJ1-5, with 8 nucleotides matching TRBD1. Germline V gene sequence: CDR1 SQVTM, CDR2 ANQGSEA. CDR3 length: 15 residues. V was clipped by 7 bases and J by 9 bases; unmatched bases: 17. CDR3 coding DNA: TGCAGCGCCTCAGACAGGGGCCCCCCAAGAGGGCCCCAGCATTTT. Protein product: CSASDRGPPRGPQHF. Full variable domain (rest looked up from reference TRBV29-1 and TRBJ1-5): SAVISQKPSRDICQRGTSLTIQCQVDSQVTMMFWYRQQPGQSLTLIATANQGSEATYESGFVIDKFPISRPNLTFSTLTVSNMSPEDSSIYLCSASDRGPPRGPQHFGDGTRLSIL.

The rearrangement uses TRBV7-3 and TRBJ2-5, with D perhaps TRBD1 (6 bases). The CDR3 contains 16 residues. Germline CDR1 reads SGHTA; CDR2 reads FQGTGA. V lost 2 bases to trimming and J lost 1 base, with 14 bases between them. The CDR3 DNA reads TGTGCCAGCAGCTTAGGCCCAGGGGCGGGCCAAGAGACCCAGTACTTC. This gives the protein CASSLGPGAGQETQYF.

This clonotype was counted many times. The chain carries TRBV4-1 and TRBJ2-1; D not resolved. The germline V gene has CDR1 MGHRA and CDR2 YSYEKL. With 0 bases removed from V and 4 bases from J, the gap between germline ends came to 10 bases. The CDR3 consists of 15 residues. This CDR3 is CASSQEYTPYNEQFF. CDR3 sequence (DNA): TGCGCCAGCAGCCAAGAATATACGCCTTACAATGAGCAGTTCTTC.

At least ten counts were recorded for this clonotype. This sequence joins TRBV7-2 and TRBJ1-4; no definite D call. The DNA end is a closer match to TRBJ2-2, so the J assignment may be wrong. The CDR3 has 14 amino acids. Looked up from germline, CDR1 is SGHTA and CDR2 is FQGNSA. CDR3 region: CASSLEYGRGELFF. In nucleotides, the CDR3 is TGTGCCAGCAGCTTAGAGTACGGACGTGGGGAGCTGTTTTTT.

In this sample, this clonotype turned up many times. The genes are TRBV3-1 and TRBJ2-2; D is unresolved. The V and J ends lost 4 bases and 3 bases respectively, with 6 bases between them. There are 13 residues in the CDR3. Germline V lookup: CDR1 LGHDT, CDR2 YNNKEL (reference sequence). The CDR3 region has the DNA TGTGCCAGCAGCCCCCTTGACACCGGGGAGCTGTTTTTT. Its translation is CASSPLDTGELFF.

This clonotype appeared a few times. The V and J genes are TRBV20-1 and TRBJ2-5; 7 positions agree with TRBD2. Germline CDR1 DFQATT, CDR2 SNEGSKA (reference sequence). With 3 bases clipped from V and 1 base from J, the junction kept 5 bases outside the gene matches. This CDR3 spans 14 amino acids. The CDR3 coding sequence is TGCAGTGCTAGGAGCGGGGAGTTCCAAGAGACCCAGTACTTC. Its translation: CSARSGEFQETQYF.

This chain links TRBV7-2 with TRBJ2-1; D gene uncertain. The CDR3 loop spans 16 amino acids. With 4 bases removed from V and 7 bases from J, the gap between germline ends came to 20 bases. The germline gives CDR1 SGHTA, CDR2 FQGNSA. CDR3 loop: CASSSSAGALQNEQFF. For the CDR3, the DNA is TGTGCCAGCAGCTCCTCCGCCGGCGCCCTACAGAATGAGCAGTTCTTC. Using reference TRBV7-2 and TRBJ2-1 for the parts outside the CDR3, the full variable domain is GAGVSQSPSNKVTEKGKDVELRCDPISGHTALYWYRQSLGQGLEFLIYFQGNSAPDKSGLPSDRFSAERTGGSVSTLTIQRTQQEDSAVYLCASSSSAGALQNEQFFGPGTRLTVL.

In this sample, this clonotype turned up a few times. The chain employs TRBV5-1 and TRBJ2-3, with 8 positions matching TRBD2. There are 16 residues in the CDR3. Unmatched junction bases numbered 11, after V lost 4 bases and J lost 4 bases. Germline V gene lookup returns CDR1 SGHRS and CDR2 YFSETQ. CDR3 coding DNA: TGCGCCAGCAGCCGGGAAGGGCGGGGGGACTCAGATACGCAGTATTTT. The encoded protein is CASSREGRGDSDTQYF.

V and J are TRBV20-1 and TRBJ2-7; D might be TRBD1 (6 bases). The CDR3 consists of 13 residues. Trimming left V 1 base short and J 4 bases short, with 11 bases between. Germline V gene lookup returns CDR1 DFQATT and CDR2 SNEGSKA (reference sequence). For the CDR3, the DNA is TGCAGTGCTAGAGGGACAGAGACTTACGAGCAGTACTTC. The encoded protein is CSARGTETYEQYF.

The V and J genes are TRBV7-2 and TRBJ2-3, with 13 nucleotides matching TRBD2. Germline lookup yields CDR1 SGHTA and CDR2 FQGNSA. The CDR3 is made up of 16 amino acids. V shed 6 bases and J 6 bases; nucleotides not matched to a gene: 9. The CDR3 coding sequence is TGTGCCAGCAGGGGACTAGCGGGGCTGCTAGGGGATACGCAGTATTTT. It yields the protein CASRGLAGLLGDTQYF. Filled out from reference TRBV7-2 and TRBJ2-3, the complete variable domain reads GAGVSQSPSNKVTEKGKDVELRCDPISGHTALYWYRQSLGQGLEFLIYFQGNSAPDKSGLPSDRFSAERTGGSVSTLTIQRTQQEDSAVYLCASRGLAGLLGDTQYFGPGTRLTVL.